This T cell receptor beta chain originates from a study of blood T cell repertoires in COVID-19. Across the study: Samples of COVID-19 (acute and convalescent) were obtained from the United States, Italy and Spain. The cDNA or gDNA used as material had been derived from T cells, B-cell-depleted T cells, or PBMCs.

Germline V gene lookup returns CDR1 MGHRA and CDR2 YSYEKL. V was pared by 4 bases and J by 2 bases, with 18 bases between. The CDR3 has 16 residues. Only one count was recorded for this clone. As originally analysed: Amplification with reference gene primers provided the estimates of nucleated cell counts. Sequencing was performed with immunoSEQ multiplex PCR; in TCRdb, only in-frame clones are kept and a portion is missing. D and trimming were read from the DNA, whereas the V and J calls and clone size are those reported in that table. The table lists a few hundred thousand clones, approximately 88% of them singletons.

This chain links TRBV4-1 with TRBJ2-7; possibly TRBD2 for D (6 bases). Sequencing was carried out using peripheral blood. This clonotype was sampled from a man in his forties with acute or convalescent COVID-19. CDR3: CASSRGVAANTYEQYF. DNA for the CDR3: TGCGCCAGCAGCCGGGGGGTGGCGGCAAATACCTACGAGCAGTACTTC.